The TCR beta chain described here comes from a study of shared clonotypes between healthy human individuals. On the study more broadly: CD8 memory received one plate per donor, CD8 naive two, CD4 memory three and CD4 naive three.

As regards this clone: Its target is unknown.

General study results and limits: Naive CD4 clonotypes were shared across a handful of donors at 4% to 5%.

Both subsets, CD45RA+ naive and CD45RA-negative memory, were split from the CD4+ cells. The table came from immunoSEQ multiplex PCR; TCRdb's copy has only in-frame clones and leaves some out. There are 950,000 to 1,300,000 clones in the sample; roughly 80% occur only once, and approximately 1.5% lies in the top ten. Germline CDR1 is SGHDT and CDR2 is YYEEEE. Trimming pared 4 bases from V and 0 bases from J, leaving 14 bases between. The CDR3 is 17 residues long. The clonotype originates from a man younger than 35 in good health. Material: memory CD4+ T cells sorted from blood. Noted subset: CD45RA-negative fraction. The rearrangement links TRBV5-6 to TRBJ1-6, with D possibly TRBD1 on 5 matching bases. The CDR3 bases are TGTGCCAGCAGCCCGGGACCCTTAAGCTCCTATAATTCACCCCTCCACTTT. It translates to CASSPGPLSSYNSPLHF. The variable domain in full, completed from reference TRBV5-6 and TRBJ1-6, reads DAGVTQSPTHLIKTRGQQVTLRCSPKSGHDTVSWYQQALGQGPQFIFQYYEEEERQRGNFPDRFSGHQFPNYSSELNVNALLLGDSALYLCASSPGPLSSYNSPLHFGNGTRLTVT.